Detailed here is one T cell receptor (beta chain). As yet, its antigen is unknown. At one of its ends the junction is not consistent with the germline gene, which may arise from a read error. Assay used: immunoSEQ multiplex PCR; TCRdb lists only in-frame clones, some missing. The table shows over 100,000 clones, with 80% to 90% occurring only once. The sample is drawn from a study of T cell responses to AZD1222 COVID-19 vaccine. From germline, CDR1 is MNHEY and CDR2 SMNVEV (reference sequence). This CDR3 spans 11 amino acids. Points from the study as a whole: Spike-specific TCR repertoires showed rising breadth and depth after two AZD1222 doses. Baseline testing showed seropositivity in only a handful of AZD1222 recipients. Most donors were white British and more were female, and clonal diversity was possibly underestimated.

Material: peripheral blood, obtained on day 0 of AZD1222 vaccination. The chain recombines TRBV27 with TRBJ2-1, with D perhaps assigned TRBD1 or TRBD2 (5 bases each). This TCR was recovered from an adult in good health. The CDR3 loop is CASGGWNEQLF. DNA of the CDR3: TGTGCCAGCGGGGGATGGAATGAGCAGCTCTTC.